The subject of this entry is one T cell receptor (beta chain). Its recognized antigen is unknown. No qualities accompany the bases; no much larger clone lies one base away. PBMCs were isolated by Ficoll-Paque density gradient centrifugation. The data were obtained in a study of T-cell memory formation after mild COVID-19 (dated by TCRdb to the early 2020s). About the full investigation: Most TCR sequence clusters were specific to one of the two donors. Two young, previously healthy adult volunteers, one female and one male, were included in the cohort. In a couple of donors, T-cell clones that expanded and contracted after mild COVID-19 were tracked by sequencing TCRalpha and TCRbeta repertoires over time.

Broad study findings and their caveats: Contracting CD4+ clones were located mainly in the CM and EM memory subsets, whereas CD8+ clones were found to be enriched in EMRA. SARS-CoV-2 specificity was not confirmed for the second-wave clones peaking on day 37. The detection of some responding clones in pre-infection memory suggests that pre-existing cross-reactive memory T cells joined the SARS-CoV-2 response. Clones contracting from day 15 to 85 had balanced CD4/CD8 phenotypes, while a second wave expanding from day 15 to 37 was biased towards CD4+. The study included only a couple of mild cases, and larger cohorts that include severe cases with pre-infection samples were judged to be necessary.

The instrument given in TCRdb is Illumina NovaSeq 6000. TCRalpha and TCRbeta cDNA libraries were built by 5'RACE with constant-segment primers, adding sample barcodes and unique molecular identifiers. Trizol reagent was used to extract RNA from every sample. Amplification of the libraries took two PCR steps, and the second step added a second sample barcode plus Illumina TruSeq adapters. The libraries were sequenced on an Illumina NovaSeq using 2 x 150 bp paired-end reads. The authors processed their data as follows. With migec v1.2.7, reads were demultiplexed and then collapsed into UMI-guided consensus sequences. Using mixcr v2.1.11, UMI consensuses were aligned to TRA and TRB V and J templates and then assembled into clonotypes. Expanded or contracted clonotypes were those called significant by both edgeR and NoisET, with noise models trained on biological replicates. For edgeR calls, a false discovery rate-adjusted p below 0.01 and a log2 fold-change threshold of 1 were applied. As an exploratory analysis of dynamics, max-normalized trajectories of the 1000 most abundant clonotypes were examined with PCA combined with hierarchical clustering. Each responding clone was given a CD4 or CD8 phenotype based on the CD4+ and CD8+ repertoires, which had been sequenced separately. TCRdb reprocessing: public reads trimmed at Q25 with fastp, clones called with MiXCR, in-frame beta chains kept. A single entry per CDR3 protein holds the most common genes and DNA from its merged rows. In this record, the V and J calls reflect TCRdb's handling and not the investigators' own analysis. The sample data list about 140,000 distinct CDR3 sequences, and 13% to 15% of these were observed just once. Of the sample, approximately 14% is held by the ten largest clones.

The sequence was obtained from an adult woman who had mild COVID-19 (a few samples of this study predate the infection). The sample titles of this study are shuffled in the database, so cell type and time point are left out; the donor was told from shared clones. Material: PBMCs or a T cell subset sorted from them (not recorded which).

The DNA sequence reads TGTGCCAGCAGCTTGAGACAGGGGAGGACAGATACGCAGTATTTT. Translated, it gives CASSLRQGRTDTQYF. This chain is built from TRBV7-3 and TRBJ2-3, with 8 central nucleotides matching TRBD1. CDR1 is given as SGHTA and CDR2 as FQGTGA, both from the germline V gene. V has 3 bases trimmed and J has 3 bases trimmed; junction bases matching no gene number 5. The CDR3 contains 15 residues, cysteine and phenylalanine counted. The sequence is cut down to CDR3 DNA, 45 bases in frame from base 1.